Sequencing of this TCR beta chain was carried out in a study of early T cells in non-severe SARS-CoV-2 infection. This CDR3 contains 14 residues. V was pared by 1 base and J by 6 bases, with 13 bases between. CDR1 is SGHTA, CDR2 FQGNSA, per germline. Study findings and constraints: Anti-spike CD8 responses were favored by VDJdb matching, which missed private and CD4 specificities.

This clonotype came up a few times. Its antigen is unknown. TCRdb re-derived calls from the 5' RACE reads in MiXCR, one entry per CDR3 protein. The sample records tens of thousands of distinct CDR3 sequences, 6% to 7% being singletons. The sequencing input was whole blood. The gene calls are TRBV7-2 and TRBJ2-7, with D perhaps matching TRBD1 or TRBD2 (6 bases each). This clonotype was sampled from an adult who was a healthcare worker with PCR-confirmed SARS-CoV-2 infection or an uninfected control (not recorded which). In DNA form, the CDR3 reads TGTGCCAGCAGCTTAGTGGGGGGCGAGGGCGAGCAGTACTTC. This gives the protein CASSLVGGEGEQYF.